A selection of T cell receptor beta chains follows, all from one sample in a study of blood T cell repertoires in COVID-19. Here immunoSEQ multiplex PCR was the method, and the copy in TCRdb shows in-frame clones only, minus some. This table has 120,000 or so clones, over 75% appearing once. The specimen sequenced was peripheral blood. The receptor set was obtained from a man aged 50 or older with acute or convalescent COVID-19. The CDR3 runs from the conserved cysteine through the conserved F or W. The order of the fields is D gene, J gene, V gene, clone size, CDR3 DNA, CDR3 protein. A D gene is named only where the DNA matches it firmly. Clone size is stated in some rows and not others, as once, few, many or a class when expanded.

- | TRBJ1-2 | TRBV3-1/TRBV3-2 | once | TGTGCCAGCAGCCAAGGATTTCCAGGAATCTATGGCTACACCTTC | CASSQGFPGIYGYTF
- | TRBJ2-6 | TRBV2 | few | TGTGCCAGCAGTGAACGGTGGTCTGGGGCCAACGTCCTGACTTTC | CASSERWSGANVLTF
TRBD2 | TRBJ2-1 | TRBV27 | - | TGTGCCAGCAGTTCAAGCGGGGGGACCTACAATGAGCAGTTCTTC | CASSSSGGTYNEQFF
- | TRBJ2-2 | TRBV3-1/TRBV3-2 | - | TGTGCCAGCAGCCAGGCACAGGGGAACACCGGGGAGCTGTTTTTT | CASSQAQGNTGELFF
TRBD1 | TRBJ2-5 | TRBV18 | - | TGTGCCAGCTCAAAGGGACAGGGAACACAAGAGACCCAGTACTTC | CASSKGQGTQETQYF
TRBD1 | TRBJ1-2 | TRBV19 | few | TGTGCCAGTAGTATCATCGGACAGGGGGCGAGGGGCTACACCTTC | CASSIIGQGARGYTF
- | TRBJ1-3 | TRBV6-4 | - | TGTGCCAGCAGTGAGATGAGGAGTTGTGGAAACACCATATATTTT | CASSEMRSCGNTIYF
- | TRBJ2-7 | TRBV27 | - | TGTGCCAGCAGTTTAATTCCCCCCTCGCCAACCTACTCAAGCTCCTACGAGCAGTACTTC | CASSLIPPSPTYSSSYEQYF
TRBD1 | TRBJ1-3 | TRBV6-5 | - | TGTGCCAGCCGGGACAGATTTGGAAACACCATATATTTT | CASRDRFGNTIYF
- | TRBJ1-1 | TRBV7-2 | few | TGTGCCAGCAGCGGGACAACGAACACTGAAGCTTTCTTT | CASSGTTNTEAFF
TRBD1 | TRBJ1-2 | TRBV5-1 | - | TGCGCCAGCAGCTTGGACAGGGGCGGCTACACCTTC | CASSLDRGGYTF
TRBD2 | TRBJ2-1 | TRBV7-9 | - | TGTGCCAGCAGCTCTAGCGGGAGGGCTTGGGATGAGCAGTTCTTC | CASSSSGRAWDEQFF
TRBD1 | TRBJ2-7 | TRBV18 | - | TGTGCCAGCTCACAGGAGACCGGGACAGTTTCCTACGAGCAGTACTTC | CASSQETGTVSYEQYF
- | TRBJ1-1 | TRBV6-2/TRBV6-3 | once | TGTGCCAGCAGTTACGACCTCAGGACTGACATGAACACTGAAGCTTTCTTT | CASSYDLRTDMNTEAFF
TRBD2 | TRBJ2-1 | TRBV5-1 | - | TGCGCCAGCAGCTTGAATCTAGCGGGCCGCTACAATGAGCAGTTCTTC | CASSLNLAGRYNEQFF
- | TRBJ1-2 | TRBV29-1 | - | TGCAGCGTCTTACGACAGAACTATGGCTACACCTTC | CSVLRQNYGYTF
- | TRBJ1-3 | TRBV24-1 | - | TGTGCCACCAGTGATTTGGGCACACCAAACTCTGGAAACACCATATATTTT | CATSDLGTPNSGNTIYF
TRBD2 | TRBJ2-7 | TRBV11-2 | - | TGTGCCAGCAGCTTCAGCGGGAGGGATCCCTACGAGCAGTACTTC | CASSFSGRDPYEQYF
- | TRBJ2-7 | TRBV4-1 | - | TGCGCCAGCAGCCAAGTCCAGGGTATGGCCGAGCAGTACTTC | CASSQVQGMAEQYF
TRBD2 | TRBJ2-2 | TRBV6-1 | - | TGTGCCAGCTACGGACTCTCCCGGGGGGCCGGGGAGCTGTTTTTT | CASYGLSRGAGELFF
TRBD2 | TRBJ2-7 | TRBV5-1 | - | TGCGCCAGCAGCTTGGCTAGCGGGAGGGTTGGCGAGCAGTACTTC | CASSLASGRVGEQYF
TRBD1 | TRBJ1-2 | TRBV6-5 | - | TGTGCCAGCAGTTTAGGACAGGCGTTCTATCTTGGCTACACCTTC | CASSLGQAFYLGYTF
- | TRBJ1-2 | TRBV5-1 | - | TGCGCCAGCGCCGGGGGTTATGGCTACACCTTC | CASAGGYGYTF
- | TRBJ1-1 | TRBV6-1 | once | TGTGCCAGCAGTGCATCGGCCGCAGGGCTTTGGAACACTGAAGCTTTCTTT | CASSASAAGLWNTEAFF
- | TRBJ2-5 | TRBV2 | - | TGTGCCAGCAGTGCCGGAGGGGTTCTTCGTCGGGAGACCCAGTACTTC | CASSAGGVLRRETQYF
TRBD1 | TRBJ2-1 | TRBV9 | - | TGTGCCAGCAGCGTTAACCGGGACAGGGTTGAGAATGAGCAGTTCTTC | CASSVNRDRVENEQFF
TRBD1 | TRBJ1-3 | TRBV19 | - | TGTGCCAGTAGTATCAAACACAGGGGGCCTAACACCATATATTTT | CASSIKHRGPNTIYF
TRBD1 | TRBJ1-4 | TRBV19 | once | TGTGCCAGTAGCCAAACAGGGGGCGATGAAAAACTGTTTTTT | CASSQTGGDEKLFF
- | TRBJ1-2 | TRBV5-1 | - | TGCGCCAGCAGTTGGAGTCAGCCCGCAAACTATGGCTACACCTTC | CASSWSQPANYGYTF
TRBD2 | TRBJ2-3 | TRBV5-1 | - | TGCGCCAGCAGTTTTACGGGAGGTTACACAGATACGCAGTATTTT | CASSFTGGYTDTQYF
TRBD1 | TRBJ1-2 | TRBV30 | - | TGTGCCTGGACGGGACAGGGGCCGGACGGCTACACCTTC | CAWTGQGPDGYTF
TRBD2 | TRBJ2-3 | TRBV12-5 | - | TGTGCTAGTGCCCCATCCTTTGGTACTAGCGGGTCGGGAAAAGATACGCAGTATTTT | CASAPSFGTSGSGKDTQYF
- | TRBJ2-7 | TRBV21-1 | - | TGTGCCAGCAGCCCTCGGACTAGCGGGCCCAACGAGCAGTACTTC | CASSPRTSGPNEQYF
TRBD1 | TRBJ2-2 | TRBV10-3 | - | TGTGCCATGCGACCCGGGACAGGGAACACCGGGGAGCTGTTTTTT | CAMRPGTGNTGELFF
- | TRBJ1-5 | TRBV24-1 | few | TGTGCCCCCCGGCCGGACAGTTCCCAGCCCCAGCATTTT | CAPRPDSSQPQHF
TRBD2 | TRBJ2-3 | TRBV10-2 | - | TGCGCCAGCGGGGGGGTCAGCGGTGGCCGGGTCACAGATACGCAGTATTTT | CASGGVSGGRVTDTQYF
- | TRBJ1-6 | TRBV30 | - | TGTGCCTGGGATCTGAGGGGGGGGTCCACTTCACCCCTCCACTTT | CAWDLRGGSTSPLHF
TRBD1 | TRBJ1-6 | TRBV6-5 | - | TGTGCCAGCAGTTACAGGGGGCCTGACTATAATTCACCCCTCCACTTT | CASSYRGPDYNSPLHF
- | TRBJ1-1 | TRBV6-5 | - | TGTGCCAGCAACGCCGGGTTGAACACTGAAGCTTTCTTT | CASNAGLNTEAFF
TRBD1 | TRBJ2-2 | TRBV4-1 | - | TGCGCCAGCAGCCAACCCGGGACAGGGGGCACCGGGGAGCTGTTTTTT | CASSQPGTGGTGELFF
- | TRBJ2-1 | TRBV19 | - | TGTGCCAGTAGTATCGAGGTTGGCGAAGACAATGAGCAGTTCTTC | CASSIEVGEDNEQFF
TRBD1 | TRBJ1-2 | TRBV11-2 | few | TGTGCCAGCAGCTCCGGGACAGGGAGGTCCTATGGCTACACCTTC | CASSSGTGRSYGYTF
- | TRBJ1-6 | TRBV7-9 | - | TGTGCCAGCAGCTTACCCCGGGACTTTAATTCACCCCTCCACTTT | CASSLPRDFNSPLHF
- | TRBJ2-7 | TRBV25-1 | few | TGTGCCAGCAGCCCGCGAGGGAAACACTACGAGCAGTACTTC | CASSPRGKHYEQYF
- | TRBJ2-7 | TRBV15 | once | TGTGCCACCAGCCGAGAACGGCAGGGGTTGACCTACGAGCAGTACTTC | CATSRERQGLTYEQYF
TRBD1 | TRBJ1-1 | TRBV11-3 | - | TGTGCCAGCAGCAAGCCGGGACAGCTGAACACTGAAGCTTTCTTT | CASSKPGQLNTEAFF
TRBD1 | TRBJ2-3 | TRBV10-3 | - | TGTGCCATCAGTGCGCGACAGGGGTTCACAGATACGCAGTATTTT | CAISARQGFTDTQYF
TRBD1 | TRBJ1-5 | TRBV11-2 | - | TGTGCCAGCAGCTTAGGGACAGGTCTTCGCAATCAGCCCCAGCATTTT | CASSLGTGLRNQPQHF
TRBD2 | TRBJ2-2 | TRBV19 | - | TGTGCCACCCACGGACTAGCGGGAGTGCCCGGGGAGCTGTTTTTT | CATHGLAGVPGELFF
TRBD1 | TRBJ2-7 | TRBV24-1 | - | TGTGCCACCAGTGATGGGGGACAGGGAAGAGGGTCCTACGAGCAGTACTTC | CATSDGGQGRGSYEQYF
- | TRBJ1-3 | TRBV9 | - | TGTGCCAGCAGCGTAGGGGGCCCTGGAAACACCATATATTTT | CASSVGGPGNTIYF
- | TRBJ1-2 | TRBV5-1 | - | TGCGCCAGCGGCTTGGACACCCTCCATGGCTACACCTTC | CASGLDTLHGYTF
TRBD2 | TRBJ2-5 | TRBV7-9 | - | TGTGCCAGCAGCTTAGGGACTAGCGGGAGCGGAGTTCTGGAGACCCAGTACTTC | CASSLGTSGSGVLETQYF
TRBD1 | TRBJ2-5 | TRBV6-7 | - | TGTGCCAGCAGTTCCGCCCCGGACAGGGTCCAAGAGACCCAGTACTTC | CASSSAPDRVQETQYF
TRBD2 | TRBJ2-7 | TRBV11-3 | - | TGTGCCAGCAGCTTCACTAGCGGGAGTGGCGAGCAGTACTTC | CASSFTSGSGEQYF
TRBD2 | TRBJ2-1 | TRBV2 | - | TGTGCCAGCAGTGATCAGCGGGAGTCCGACAATGAGCAGTTCTTC | CASSDQRESDNEQFF
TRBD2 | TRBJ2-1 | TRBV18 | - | TGTGCCAGCTCACCACTCGAACTAGCGGGAGGGTCCACCCATGAGCAGTTCTTC | CASSPLELAGGSTHEQFF
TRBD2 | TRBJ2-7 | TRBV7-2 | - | TGTGCCAGCAGCCCTGAAATATGGCGGGAGGGCAACGAGCAGTACTTC | CASSPEIWREGNEQYF
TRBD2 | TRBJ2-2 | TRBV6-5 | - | TGTGCCAGCAGGCCGACTAGCGAGAACACCGGGGAGCTGTTTTTT | CASRPTSENTGELFF
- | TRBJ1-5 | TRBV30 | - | TGTGCCTGGAGTAGAGGGATGGGTCAGCCCCAGCATTTT | CAWSRGMGQPQHF